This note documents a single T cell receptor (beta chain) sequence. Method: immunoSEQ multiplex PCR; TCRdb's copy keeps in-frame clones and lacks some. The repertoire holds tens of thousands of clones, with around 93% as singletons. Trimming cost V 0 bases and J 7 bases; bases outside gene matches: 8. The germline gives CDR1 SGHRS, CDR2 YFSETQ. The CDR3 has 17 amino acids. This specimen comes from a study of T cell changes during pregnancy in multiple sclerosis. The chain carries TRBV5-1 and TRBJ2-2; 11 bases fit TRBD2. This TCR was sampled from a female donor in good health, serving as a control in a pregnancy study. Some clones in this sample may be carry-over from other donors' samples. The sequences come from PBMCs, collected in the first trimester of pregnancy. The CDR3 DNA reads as TGCGCCAGCAGCTTGGCGGGACTAGCGGTGACGGGCGGGGAGCTGTTTTTT. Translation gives CASSLAGLAVTGGELFF.